The clone carrying this T cell receptor beta chain has just a few counts. At one end the junction does not follow the germline gene, possibly because of a read error. Nobody among the patients had been given any treatment before thyroid surgery. TCRdb re-analyzed the PCR reads through MiXCR. The repertoire holds about 16,000 clones, with approximately 30% as singletons. The data are from a study of metastatic and nonmetastatic thyroid tumors. The overall study: Patients with malignant and benign thyroid disease provided blood and tumor or nodule tissue, whose repertoires were compared.

Germline CDR1 reads LNHNV; CDR2 reads YYDKDF (reference sequence). The CDR3 loop spans 14 amino acids. The sequence derives from a female donor with papillary thyroid cancer or a benign thyroid nodule (not recorded which). Some clones in this sample may be carry-over from other donors' samples. The sample comprised blood. V and J are TRBV15 and TRBJ2-2; 8 nucleotides align to TRBD2. As DNA, the CDR3 is TGTGCCACCAGCAGAGATGGTAGTAGCGGGGCGCTGTTTTTT. This gives the protein CATSRDGSSGALFF.